A single TCR beta chain is shown here with its context. This clonotype was observed at least ten times. Its antigen is not yet known. The input lacks base qualities; no much larger clone sits a single base away. This sample was taken from a study of T cells in Graves' hyperthyroidism and ophthalmopathy (dated by TCRdb to about 2019). About the investigation overall: Peripheral blood was sampled at the time of initial diagnosis, prior to any treatment. A discovery cohort of roughly 100 patients, about 43 with Graves' ophthalmopathy and approximately 55 with stable Graves' hyperthyroidism, was used to find distinguishing TCR V-J signatures. Whether ophthalmopathy could be predicted prospectively was tested in an independent validation cohort made up of roughly 20 hyperthyroidism patients plus 17 patients who later progressed to ophthalmopathy. The 90 to 100 discovery patients were randomly split 7:3 into training and test sets. In addition, the study compared T-cell repertoires in thyroid tissue and in blood from roughly 6 Graves' hyperthyroidism patients. Once sampling was done, hyperthyroidism patients were given methimazole at a starting dose of 30 mg daily, whereas ophthalmopathy patients were given high-dose intravenous methylprednisolone. According to the paper, TCR Vbeta CDR3 sequencing was carried out on around 140 peripheral blood samples, which came from fewer than 50 ophthalmopathy, about 75 hyperthyroidism and 17 progressor patients. The research as a whole found: A 13 V-J signature model separated ophthalmopathy from stable hyperthyroidism, with just over 85% sensitivity and about 81% specificity in cross-validation and 80%/75% in testing. During validation, the model predicted progression to ophthalmopathy a median of around 7 months ahead of onset, with approximately 70% sensitivity and almost 75% specificity. Blood samples also contained most of the expanded thyroid clonotypes (frequency above 0.001), which suggests that blood repertoires may reflect thyroid immune responses. No statistical method was used to set the sample size in advance, and investigators knew the group allocation.

Via the germline V gene (reference sequence), CDR1 is PRHDT and CDR2 FYEKMQ. From cysteine to phenylalanine, the CDR3 is 12 amino acids long. Here the CDR3 DNA is all that survives: 36 bases in frame from base 1. V loses 5 bases of germline sequence and J loses 15 bases, and the interval between the two ends is 17 bases. TCR beta CDR3 regions were amplified from RNA transcripts. For the first round of RT-PCR on the TCR CDR3, the HTBI primer set was used together with the Qiagen OneStep RT-PCR kit. A second multiplex PCR round built the libraries, followed by size selection and purification. Libraries were sequenced paired-end with 100 bp reads on an Illumina HiSeq2000. Per the original workflow: SOAPnuke was used to process the raw data, removing reads that contained adapters or uncalled bases, had a mean Phred below 15, or lacked an exact match to the constant primer or identifier. COPE v1.2.5 was used to merge high-quality paired reads, and clonotypes were defined as unique nucleotide sequences. MiTCR v1.1 was used to align the clonotypes against IMGT TRBV, TRBD and TRBJ reference segments. The analysis included only V-J combinations with a frequency above 0.0001, which together covered about 99% of the repertoires. A TCS score was defined as the ratio between F50 (clonal expansion) and ExV (chaos), using BLOSUM62-based TCRdist between CDR3 peptides within each V-J. Welch's t-statistics and random forest reduced 500 to 550 V-J features to 13, which were used in a naive Bayes classifier (R e1071). TCRdb reprocessed the public reads (quality trimming at Q25 with fastp, clone calling with MiXCR) and kept in-frame beta chains. Rows matching on CDR3 protein sequence are summarized as one entry with the most common DNA and genes. The V and J calls were determined by TCRdb, not by the authors. This sample holds about 360,000 distinct CDR3 sequences; over 10% were observed only once. The ten largest make up around a tenth of the sample.

Graves' hyperthyroidism was defined as stable when no progression to ophthalmopathy occurred over 18 months of follow-up. Hyperthyroidism patients were aged 18 to 65 years and newly diagnosed, with disease duration of less than 2 months. Patients with uncontrolled infections, other autoimmune diseases, pregnancy or lactation were excluded. Diagnoses relied on clinical symptoms, serum thyroxine and TRAb, thyroid ultrasound and orbital computed tomography. PBMCs were separated from over 9 ml of fresh peripheral blood using Ficoll-Paque density gradient centrifugation. Total RNA was extracted with Trizol reagent, and quality was checked on an Agilent 2100 Bioanalyzer.

Source material: blood. The TCR was taken from a woman in her late teens or twenties with Graves' hyperthyroidism. The V and J genes are TRBV13 and TRBJ2-1; the D gene cannot be named for sure. The CDR3 reads CASSPDPLSLFF. The DNA sequence follows: TGTGCCAGCAGCCCAGACCCCCTTTCCTTGTTCTTC. The variable domain in full, with residues beyond the CDR3 obtained from the reference TRBV13 and TRBJ2-1 genes, is AAGVIQSPRHLIKEKRETATLKCYPIPRHDTVYWYQQGPGQDPQFLISFYEKMQSDKGSIPDRFSAQQFSDYHSELNMSSLELGDSALYFCASSPDPLSLFFGPGTRLTVL.